These 17 T cell receptor beta chains were sequenced from one sample in a study of memory CD4+ T cells and cytomegalovirus serostatus. TCRdb's copy holds only in-frame clones and misses some; the assay was immunoSEQ multiplex PCR. In the table there are about 44,000 clones, about 80% of which are singletons. Single viable CD3+CD4+CD8-CD45RO+ cells were sorted as the memory CD4+ T cells. Sequences were obtained from memory CD4+ T cells from blood. The receptor source for this set is an adult in good health and CMV-seronegative.

This clone has just one count. The chain joins TRBV5-6 to TRBJ2-7, with 10 bases matching TRBD2. Germline values: CDR1 SGHDT, CDR2 YYEEEE. J lost 3 bases, V lost 2 bases, and 8 bases had no gene match. The CDR3 is made up of 16 amino acids. The CDR3 protein is CASSFNSGGQNYEQYF. Here the CDR3 DNA reads TGTGCCAGCAGCTTTAATAGCGGGGGGCAAAACTACGAGCAGTACTTC.

The V call is TRBV25-1, the J call TRBJ2-7; D not certain. This CDR3 spans 13 amino acids. Trimming cost V 4 bases and J 2 bases, with 9 bases left between them. Per germline, CDR1 MGHDK and CDR2 SYGVNS. CDR3 DNA sequence: TGTGCCAGCAGTGGGCGTAGGGCCTACGAGCAGTACTTC. It translates to CASSGRRAYEQYF.

This clone has just a few counts. The chain is built from TRBV10-3 and TRBJ2-7, with TRBD1 matching 12 bases. V was pared by 4 bases and J by 5 bases, with 12 bases of the junction left unmatched. The CDR3 has 17 residues. CDR1 and CDR2 from the germline V gene are ENHRY and SYGVKD. The CDR3 nucleotides read TGTGCCATCAGTGGGTCGGTGGGGACAGGGGGCAGGCACGAGCAGTACTTC. Protein product: CAISGSVGTGGRHEQYF.

The chain is built from TRBV25-1 and TRBJ1-4; D unclear. The CDR3 runs to 12 residues. V lost 4 bases to trimming and J lost 7 bases, with 7 bases between them. Germline assignment: CDR1 MGHDK and CDR2 SYGVNS. The CDR3 loop is CASSVVGEKLFF. CDR3 in DNA: TGTGCCAGCAGTGTTGTAGGTGAAAAACTGTTTTTT.

The chain links TRBV28 to TRBJ2-7; D is unclear. Trimming removed 7 bases from V and 3 bases from J, with 13 bases in between. The CDR3 consists of 13 residues. The V gene's germline CDR1 is MDHEN and CDR2 SYDVKM. The CDR3 bases are TGTGCCAGCACTACTGGTGGTGTCTACGAGCAGTACTTC. It specifies CASTTGGVYEQYF.

This clone showed up just once. The rearrangement links TRBV5-4 to TRBJ2-5; the match to TRBD2 covers 14 bases. CDR1 is SGHNT and CDR2 is YYREEE in the germline V gene (reference sequence). The V segment lost 2 bases and the J segment 1 base; nucleotides outside the gene matches: 1. The CDR3 has 16 amino acids. The CDR3 protein is CASSFGTSGGQETQYF. CDR3 bases: TGTGCCAGCAGCTTTGGGACTAGCGGGGGCCAAGAGACCCAGTACTTC.

V usage is TRBV5-6 and J usage is TRBJ1-6, with 7 positions matching TRBD1. The CDR3 covers 16 residues. Germline CDR1 reads SGHDT; CDR2 reads YYEEEE. Losses at the gene ends were 0 bases for V and 4 bases for J; bases not matched to a gene: 4. The CDR3 protein is CASSLGGGQYNSPLHF. DNA of the CDR3: TGTGCCAGCAGCTTGGGTGGGGGACAGTATAATTCACCCCTCCACTTT. The full variable domain, completed using reference TRBV5-6 and TRBJ1-6, is DAGVTQSPTHLIKTRGQQVTLRCSPKSGHDTVSWYQQALGQGPQFIFQYYEEEERQRGNFPDRFSGHQFPNYSSELNVNALLLGDSALYLCASSLGGGQYNSPLHFGNGTRLTVT.

CDR3 bases: TGTGCCACCAGCAGAGATAGGACAGGGGGAGGGTTCCAAGAGACCCAGTACTTC. It encodes CATSRDRTGGGFQETQYF. The chain is built from TRBV15 and TRBJ2-5; TRBD1 matches at 10 bases. CDR3 length: 18 residues. The V gene's germline CDR1 is LNHNV and CDR2 YYDKDF (reference sequence). The J segment lost 1 base and the V segment lost 0 bases, leaving 8 bases of the junction unmatched.

The chain employs TRBV5-1 and TRBJ2-7; the D gene is possibly TRBD1 (6 bases). The CDR3 runs to 12 residues. V shed 4 bases and J shed 6 bases, with 11 bases lying between them. The V gene's germline CDR1 is SGHRS and CDR2 YFSETQ. CDR3 sequence: CASSEDRLEQYF. The CDR3 bases are TGCGCCAGCAGCGAAGACAGGCTCGAGCAGTACTTC.

This chain joins TRBV28 and TRBJ2-5; TRBD2 matches 8 bases. There are 14 residues in the CDR3. J lost 7 bases, V lost 2 bases, and 6 bases had no gene match. Germline CDR1 reads MDHEN; CDR2 reads SYDVKM. In DNA, the CDR3 is TGTGCCAGCAGTTTACGGGGGGGGACGGGGACCCAGTACTTC. This translates into CASSLRGGTGTQYF.

V gene TRBV27 combines with J gene TRBJ1-2; TRBD1 matches at 7 bases. V was clipped by 2 bases and J by 4 bases; unmatched bases: 4. CDR3 length: 14 residues. Germline lookup yields CDR1 MNHEY and CDR2 SMNVEV (reference sequence). This CDR3 is CASSLGQVIYGYTF. DNA for the CDR3: TGTGCCAGCAGTTTAGGACAGGTAATCTATGGCTACACCTTC.

This clone was observed once. The chain carries TRBV5-1 and TRBJ2-3; 10 bases match TRBD2. This CDR3 region has 15 residues. Trimming took 4 bases from V and 6 from J; bases not matched to a gene: 8. CDR1 is SGHRS and CDR2 is YFSETQ in the germline V gene. Written as DNA, the CDR3 is TGCGCCAGCAGCGTCAAGCGGGGGGGCCCCGATACGCAGTATTTT. Translated, it gives CASSVKRGGPDTQYF.

The rearrangement links TRBV7-3 to TRBJ1-6, with D perhaps matching TRBD1 (5 bases). Trimming cost V 0 bases and J 13 bases, with 16 bases left between them. Germline values: CDR1 SGHTA, CDR2 FQGTGA. The length of the CDR3 is 15 residues. CDR3 amino acids: CASSLTGDRLHPLHF. DNA for the CDR3: TGTGCCAGCAGCTTAACTGGGGACCGCTTGCACCCCCTCCACTTT.

The chain combines TRBV30 with TRBJ2-7, with D uncertain. V was cut by 5 bases and J by 2 bases, with 16 bases left in between. CDR1 is GTSNPN, CDR2 SVGIG, per germline (reference sequence). This CDR3 comprises 14 residues. CDR3 coding DNA: TGTGCCTGGGACCGGCCCTACCCCCCCTACGAGCAGTACTTC. Residues: CAWDRPYPPYEQYF.

V is TRBV7-3 and J is TRBJ2-3, with TRBD2 matching 9 bases. The germline V gene encodes CDR1 SGHTA and CDR2 FQGTGA. The CDR3 extends over 14 amino acids. V shed 7 bases and J 7 bases; nucleotides not matched to a gene: 9. CDR3: CASTSGGTSNTQYF. CDR3 nucleotide sequence: TGTGCCAGCACCTCCGGGGGGACTAGCAATACGCAGTATTTT.

This clone was detected a few times. The J gene is TRBJ2-7, the V gene TRBV19; D remains ambiguous. Germline assignment: CDR1 LNHDA and CDR2 SQIVND (reference sequence). CDR3 length: 14 residues. V lost 6 bases, J lost 0 bases, and 12 bases lay in between. The CDR3 bases are TGTGCCAGTAGACAGTCCACTGACTCCTACGAGCAGTACTTC. Protein sequence: CASRQSTDSYEQYF. Variable domain in full (rest from reference TRBV19 and TRBJ2-7): DGGITQSPKYLFRKEGQNVTLSCEQNLNHDAMYWYRQDPGQGLRLIYYSQIVNDFQKGDIAEGYSVSREKKESFPLTVTSAQKNPTAFYLCASRQSTDSYEQYFGPGTRLTVT.

The sample holds a few counts of this clone. V and J are TRBV7-8 and TRBJ1-1; TRBD1 agrees at 7 bases. Per germline, CDR1 SGHVS and CDR2 FQNEAQ. With 5 bases clipped from V and 3 bases from J, the junction kept 15 bases outside the gene matches. The CDR3 is made up of 17 amino acids. CDR3 amino acids: CASSIRQGTEFDTEAFF. As DNA, the CDR3 is TGTGCCAGCAGCATAAGACAGGGCACGGAATTTGACACTGAAGCTTTCTTT.